This T cell receptor (beta chain) derives from a study of blood T cell repertoires in COVID-19. Germline V gene data show CDR1 as LGHNA and CDR2 as YNFKEQ. CDR3 size: 18 residues. Unmatched junction bases numbered 12, after V lost 3 bases and J lost 4 bases. Measured with immunoSEQ multiplex PCR; TCRdb has only the in-frame clones, and not every one. The repertoire holds over 130,000 clones, with roughly 80% as singletons. The sequencing input was peripheral blood. This TCR was sampled from a man aged 50 to 59 with acute or convalescent COVID-19. V gene TRBV4-2 combines with J gene TRBJ2-3, with TRBD2 matching 11 bases. The CDR3 is CASSQELLSGGVSDTQYF. The CDR3 bases are TGTGCCAGCAGCCAGGAACTCCTTAGCGGGGGGGTGTCAGATACGCAGTATTTT.